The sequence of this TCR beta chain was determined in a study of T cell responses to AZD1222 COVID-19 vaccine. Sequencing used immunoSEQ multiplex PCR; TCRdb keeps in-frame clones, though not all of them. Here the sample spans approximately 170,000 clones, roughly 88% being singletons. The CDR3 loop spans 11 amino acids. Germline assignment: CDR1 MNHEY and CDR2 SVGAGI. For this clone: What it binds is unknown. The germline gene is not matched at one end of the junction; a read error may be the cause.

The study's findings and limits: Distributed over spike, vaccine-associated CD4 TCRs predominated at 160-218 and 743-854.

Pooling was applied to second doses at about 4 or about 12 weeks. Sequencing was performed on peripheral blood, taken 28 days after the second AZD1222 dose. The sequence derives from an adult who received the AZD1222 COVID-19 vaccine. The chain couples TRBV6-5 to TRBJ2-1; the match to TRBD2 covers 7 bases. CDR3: CASSYGLVTIF. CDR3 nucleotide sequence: TGTGCCAGCAGTTACGGACTAGTCACGATCTTC.